This TCR beta chain was sequenced for a study of cytomegalovirus exposure and HLA in healthy donors. On this clone: Its antigen is not identified.

The primer mix had 60 Vbeta and 13 Jbeta primers. Here immunoSEQ multiplex PCR was the method, and the copy in TCRdb shows in-frame clones only, minus some. In the table there are roughly 200,000 clones, about 89% of which are singletons. Points from the study as a whole: Segments of the TCR beta V type were, in most cases, productive about 87% or about 30% of the time in an earlier analysis.

This TCR derives from a woman aged 18 to 35 in good health and CMV-seronegative. The sequenced sample was PBMCs.

The CDR3 here is CASSVGRLGARSGNTIYF. CDR3 DNA sequence: TGTGCCAGCAGCGTAGGTCGATTAGGAGCAAGGTCTGGAAACACCATATATTTT. The chain carries TRBV9 and TRBJ1-3; D is undetermined. V lost 0 bases and J lost 1, with 17 bases in between. Germline CDR1 and CDR2: SGDLS and YYNGEE. The CDR3 covers 18 residues.